Listed here is a single T cell receptor beta chain. This specimen belongs to a study of T cells expressing NK-cell markers. CDR1 is SGHDT and CDR2 is YYEEEE in the germline V gene. The CDR3 runs 17 residues. TCRdb re-called the 5' RACE reads; every CDR3 protein appears as one record, without DNA. Here the sample table reports 150,000 to 170,000 distinct CDR3 sequences. The sequencing sample was made of blood T cells: a sorted CD56 or NKG2C T cell subset, CD4+ or CD8+ T cells, or bulk PBMC T cells (not recorded which). The chain recombines TRBV5-6 with TRBJ2-3; the D call from TCRdb, TRBD1, cannot be confirmed without DNA. The clonotype comes from a woman in her forties or fifties in good health. CDR3 loop: CASSLASGQGYSDTQYF.